This T cell receptor beta chain stems from a study of blood T cell repertoires in COVID-19. In the original processing: The assay estimated nucleated cells by amplifying reference gene primers. Libraries were prepared by immunoSEQ multiplex PCR; TCRdb keeps only in-frame clonotypes and omits some of them. V, J and clone size are taken as reported in that table, and D and trimming were inferred from the DNA itself. The sample carries about 190,000 clones, around 84% recorded once. V was trimmed by 7 bases and J by 4 bases, leaving 11 bases between them. The germline CDR1 and CDR2 sequences are SNHLY and FYNNEI. The CDR3 loop spans 13 amino acids. Individuals aged about 18 to 95 years were recruited from approximately 22 US areas. Recovery meant two consecutive negative NP/OP PCR tests, professional clearance, or resolved symptoms.

The receptor comes from a woman aged 25 to 39 who had recovered from COVID-19. Sequenced material: PBMCs or T cells enriched from blood (not recorded which). The genes are TRBV2 and TRBJ2-1, with D perhaps TRBD2 (6 bases). The CDR3 nucleotides read TGTGCCAGCACCCTAGCGCATTACAATGAGCAGTTCTTC. It specifies CASTLAHYNEQFF.